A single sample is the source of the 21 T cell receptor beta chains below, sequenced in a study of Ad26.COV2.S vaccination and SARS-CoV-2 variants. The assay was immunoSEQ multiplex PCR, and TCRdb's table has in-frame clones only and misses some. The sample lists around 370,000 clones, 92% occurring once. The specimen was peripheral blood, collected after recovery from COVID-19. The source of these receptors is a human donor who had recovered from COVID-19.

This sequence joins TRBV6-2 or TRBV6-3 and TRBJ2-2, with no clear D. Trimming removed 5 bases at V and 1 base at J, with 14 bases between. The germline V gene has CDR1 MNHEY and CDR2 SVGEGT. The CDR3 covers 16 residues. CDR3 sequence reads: CASSRTENQNTGELFF. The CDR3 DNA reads TGTGCCAGCAGTCGGACCGAGAACCAGAACACCGGGGAGCTGTTTTTT.

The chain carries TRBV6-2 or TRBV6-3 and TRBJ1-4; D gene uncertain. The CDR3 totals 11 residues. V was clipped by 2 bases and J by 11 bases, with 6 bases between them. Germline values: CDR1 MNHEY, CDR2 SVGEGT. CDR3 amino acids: CASSYAGKLFF. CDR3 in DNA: TGTGCCAGCAGTTACGCGGGGAAACTGTTTTTT.

CDR3 DNA: TGTGCCAGCAGGCTTCGGGGACTTGGAAACGAGCAGTACTTC. This translates into CASRLRGLGNEQYF. This chain connects TRBV11-2 to TRBJ2-7; TRBD2 is a possible D gene (6 bases). V gave up 6 bases and J gave up 5 bases, with 17 bases separating them. Germline CDR1 reads SGHAT; CDR2 reads FQNNGV. The CDR3 loop spans 14 amino acids.

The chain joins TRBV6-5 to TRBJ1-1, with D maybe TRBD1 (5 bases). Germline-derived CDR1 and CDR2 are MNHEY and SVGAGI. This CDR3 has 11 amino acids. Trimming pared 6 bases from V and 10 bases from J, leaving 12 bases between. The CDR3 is CASSADGGAFF. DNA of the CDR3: TGTGCCAGCAGCGCGGACGGGGGAGCTTTCTTT.

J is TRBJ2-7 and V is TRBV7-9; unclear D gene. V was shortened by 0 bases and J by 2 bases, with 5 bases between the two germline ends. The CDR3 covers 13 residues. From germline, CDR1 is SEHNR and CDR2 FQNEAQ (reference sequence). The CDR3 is CASSLARPYEQYF. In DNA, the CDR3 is TGTGCCAGCAGCTTAGCGCGGCCCTACGAGCAGTACTTC.

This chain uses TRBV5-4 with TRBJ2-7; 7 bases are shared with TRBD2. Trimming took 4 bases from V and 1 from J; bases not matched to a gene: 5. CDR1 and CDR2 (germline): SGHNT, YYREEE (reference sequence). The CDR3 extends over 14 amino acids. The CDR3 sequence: CASSRGELSYEQYF. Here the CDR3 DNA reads TGTGCCAGCAGCCGGGGGGAACTTTCCTACGAGCAGTACTTC.

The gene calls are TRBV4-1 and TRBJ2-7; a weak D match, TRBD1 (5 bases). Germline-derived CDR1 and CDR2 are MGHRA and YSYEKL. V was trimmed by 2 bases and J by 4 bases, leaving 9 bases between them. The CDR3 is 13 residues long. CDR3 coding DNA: TGCGCCAGCAGCCAAATAACAGGTTACGAGCAGTACTTC. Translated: CASSQITGYEQYF.

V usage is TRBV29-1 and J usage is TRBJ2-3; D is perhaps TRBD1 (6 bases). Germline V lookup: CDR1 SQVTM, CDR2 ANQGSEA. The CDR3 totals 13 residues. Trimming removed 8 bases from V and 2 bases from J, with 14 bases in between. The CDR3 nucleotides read TGCAGCACTCGACAGGACCTCACAGATACGCAGTATTTT. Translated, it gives CSTRQDLTDTQYF.

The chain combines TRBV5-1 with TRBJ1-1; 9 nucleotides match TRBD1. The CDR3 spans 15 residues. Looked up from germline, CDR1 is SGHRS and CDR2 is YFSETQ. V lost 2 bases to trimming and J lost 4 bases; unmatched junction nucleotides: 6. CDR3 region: CASSFTRTGATEAFF. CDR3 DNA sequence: TGCGCCAGCAGCTTCACTAGGACAGGGGCCACTGAAGCTTTCTTT.

The CDR3: CASSLAPRAGYGYTF. As DNA, the CDR3 is TGTGCCAGCAGCTTAGCGCCCAGGGCTGGGTATGGCTACACCTTC. The chain couples TRBV7-6 to TRBJ1-2; a weak D match, TRBD1 (5 bases). CDR1 and CDR2 from the germline V gene are SGHVS and FNYEAQ. The CDR3 has 15 residues. Trimming left V 0 bases short and J 5 bases short, with 13 bases between.

The CDR3 reads CASSPKAGSFYEQYF. DNA of the CDR3: TGTGCCAGCAGCCCGAAAGCGGGTAGTTTCTACGAGCAGTACTTC. The V and J genes are TRBV7-9 and TRBJ2-7, with D possibly TRBD2 on 6 matching bases. V dropped 5 bases and J dropped 3 bases, with 17 bases sitting between them. Germline loops: CDR1 SEHNR, CDR2 FQNEAQ (reference sequence). The CDR3 is made up of 15 amino acids.

CDR3 nucleotide sequence: TGTGCCAGTAGTATGGGACAGGGTTTCGGGGGCTACACCTTC. Translated, it gives CASSMGQGFGGYTF. This chain connects TRBV19 to TRBJ1-2; 9 bases agree with TRBD1. The CDR3 has 14 amino acids. Germline CDR1 LNHDA, CDR2 SQIVND (reference sequence). V lost 3 bases and J lost 8; bases outside the gene matches: 7.

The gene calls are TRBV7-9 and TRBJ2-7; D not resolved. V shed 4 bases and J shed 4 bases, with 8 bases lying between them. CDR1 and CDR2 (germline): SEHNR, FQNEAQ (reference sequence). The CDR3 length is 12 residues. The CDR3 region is CASSSGRYEQYF. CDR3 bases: TGTGCCAGCAGCTCGGGCCGATACGAGCAGTACTTC.

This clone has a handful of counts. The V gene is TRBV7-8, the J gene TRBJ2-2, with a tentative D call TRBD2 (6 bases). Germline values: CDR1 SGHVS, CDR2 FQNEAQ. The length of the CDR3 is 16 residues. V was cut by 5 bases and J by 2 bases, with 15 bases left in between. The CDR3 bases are TGTGCCAGCAGCATCCGGGACTCCTTAAACACCGGGGAGCTGTTTTTT. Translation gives CASSIRDSLNTGELFF.

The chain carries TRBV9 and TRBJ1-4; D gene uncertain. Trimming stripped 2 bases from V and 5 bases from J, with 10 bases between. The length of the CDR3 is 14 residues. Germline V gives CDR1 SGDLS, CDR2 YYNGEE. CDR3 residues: CASSVSLRNEKLFF. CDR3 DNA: TGTGCCAGCAGCGTGTCTCTGAGGAATGAAAAACTGTTTTTT.

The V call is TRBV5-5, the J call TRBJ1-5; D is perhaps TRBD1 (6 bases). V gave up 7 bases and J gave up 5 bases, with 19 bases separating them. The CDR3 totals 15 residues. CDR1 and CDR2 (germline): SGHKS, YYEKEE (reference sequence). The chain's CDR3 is CASRSYAGGDQPQHF. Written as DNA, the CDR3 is TGTGCCAGCCGCTCGTATGCCGGGGGCGATCAGCCCCAGCATTTT.

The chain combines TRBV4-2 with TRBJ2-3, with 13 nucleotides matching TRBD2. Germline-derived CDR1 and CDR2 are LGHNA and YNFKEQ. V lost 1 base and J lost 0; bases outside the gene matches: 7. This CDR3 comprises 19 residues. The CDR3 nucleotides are TGTGCCAGCAGCCAAGGGGAAGGGGGACTAGCGGGAAGCACAGATACGCAGTATTTT. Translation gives CASSQGEGGLAGSTDTQYF.

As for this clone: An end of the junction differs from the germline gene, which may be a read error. The CDR3 is CASSPTGKPSF. The CDR3 DNA reads TGTGCCAGCAGCCCGACCGGCAAACCCTCGTTC. The rearrangement joins TRBV2 to TRBJ1-2; D remains unclear. The CDR3 extends over 11 amino acids. Germline V gene data show CDR1 as SNHLY and CDR2 as FYNNEI.

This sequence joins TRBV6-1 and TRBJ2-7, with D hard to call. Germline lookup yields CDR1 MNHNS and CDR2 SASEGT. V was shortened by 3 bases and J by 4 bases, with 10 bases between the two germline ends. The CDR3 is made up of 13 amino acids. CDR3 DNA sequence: TGTGCCAGCAGTGATGGTGCTGAATACGAGCAGTACTTC. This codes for CASSDGAEYEQYF.

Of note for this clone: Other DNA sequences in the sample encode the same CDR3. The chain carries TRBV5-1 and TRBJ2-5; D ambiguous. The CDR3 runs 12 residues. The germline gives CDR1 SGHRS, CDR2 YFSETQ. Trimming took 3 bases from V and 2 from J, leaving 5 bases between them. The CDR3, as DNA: TGCGCCAGCAGCTCACAGCAAGAGACCCAGTACTTC. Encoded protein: CASSSQQETQYF.

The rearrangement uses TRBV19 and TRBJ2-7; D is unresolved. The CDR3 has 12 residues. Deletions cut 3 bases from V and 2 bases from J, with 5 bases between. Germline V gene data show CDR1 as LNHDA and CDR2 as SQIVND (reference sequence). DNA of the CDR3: TGTGCCAGTAGTATCCCCCCCTACGAGCAGTACTTC. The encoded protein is CASSIPPYEQYF.